Each of the 22 T cell receptor beta chains below was sequenced from the same sample in a study of blood T cell repertoires in COVID-19. The protocol was immunoSEQ multiplex PCR, while the TCRdb copy is restricted to in-frame clones and leaves out a portion. This table holds about 400,000 clones, around 92% found once. Sequenced input: peripheral blood. The receptors shown here come from a man in his forties with acute or convalescent COVID-19.

The chain carries TRBV15 and TRBJ1-2; 7 bases fit TRBD1. V was pared by 5 bases and J by 4 bases, with 4 bases of the junction left unmatched. The CDR3 contains 13 residues. Germline CDR1 and CDR2: LNHNV and YYDKDF (reference sequence). DNA of the CDR3: TGTGCCACCAGCGAACAGGGGATCTATGGCTACACCTTC. This translates into CATSEQGIYGYTF.

The chain employs TRBV30 and TRBJ1-1; D call uncertain. The CDR3 has 17 amino acids. Deletions cut 2 bases from V and 1 base from J, with 20 bases between. Germline V gene sequence: CDR1 GTSNPN, CDR2 SVGIG (reference sequence). The CDR3 nucleotides read TGTGCCTGGAGTAACCCAACGACTGTCCTCAGGAACACTGAAGCTTTCTTT. It is translated as CAWSNPTTVLRNTEAFF.

This clone has only one observation. This chain links TRBV20-1 with TRBJ2-7; 9 bases match TRBD1. Unmatched junction bases numbered 4, after V lost 7 bases and J lost 6 bases. The CDR3 consists of 11 residues. Germline V gene lookup returns CDR1 DFQATT and CDR2 SNEGSKA (reference sequence). CDR3 amino acids: CSVGQGFEQYF. Here the CDR3 DNA reads TGCAGTGTAGGACAGGGGTTCGAGCAGTACTTC.

The V gene is TRBV30, the J gene TRBJ1-2; D is possibly TRBD1 (6 bases). Germline values: CDR1 GTSNPN, CDR2 SVGIG (reference sequence). V lost 0 bases, J lost 4 bases, and 12 bases lay in between. The CDR3 runs to 14 residues. The CDR3 DNA follows: TGTGCCTGGAGTGTCCTTAGGGGGTCCTATGGCTACACCTTC. Protein product: CAWSVLRGSYGYTF.

Concerning this clone itself: Other DNA variants within this sample encode the same CDR3. The V gene is TRBV27, the J gene TRBJ1-1, with D possibly TRBD1 on 5 matching bases. The CDR3 has 13 amino acids. Looked up from germline, CDR1 is MNHEY and CDR2 is SMNVEV (reference sequence). Trimming took 0 bases from V and 4 from J, leaving 6 bases between them. The CDR3 here is CASSLSRGTEAFF. The CDR3 nucleotides are TGTGCCAGCAGTTTATCAAGGGGCACTGAAGCTTTCTTT.

The chain joins TRBV28 to TRBJ2-7; 10 bases fit TRBD2. V lost 5 bases, J lost 3 bases, and 7 bases stayed unmatched. The CDR3 is 15 amino acids. The V gene's germline CDR1 is MDHEN and CDR2 SYDVKM. Here the CDR3 DNA reads TGTGCCAGCAGTAGATTATCTAGCGGGGGCTACGAGCAGTACTTC. Protein: CASSRLSSGGYEQYF.

The rearrangement uses TRBV18 and TRBJ2-1, with D possibly matching TRBD2 (7 bases). The V end lost 2 bases, the J end lost 4 bases, and 12 bases lay between the germline ends. This CDR3 is built from 15 residues. CDR1 KGHSH and CDR2 LQKENI come from the germline V gene. The CDR3: CASSPTGGLYNEQFF. As DNA, the CDR3 is TGTGCCAGCTCACCAACGGGGGGCTTATACAATGAGCAGTTCTTC. Using reference TRBV18 and TRBJ2-1 for the parts outside the CDR3, the full variable domain is NAGVMQNPRHLVRRRGQEARLRCSPMKGHSHVYWYRQLPEEGLKFMVYLQKENIIDESGMPKERFSAEFPKEGPSILRIQQVVRGDSAAYFCASSPTGGLYNEQFFGPGTRLTVL.

This clone was recorded once. V and J are TRBV28 and TRBJ2-1, with 11 bases lining up with TRBD1. This CDR3 has 16 amino acids. V lost 6 bases to trimming and J lost 9 bases; unmatched junction nucleotides: 13. Germline lookup yields CDR1 MDHEN and CDR2 SYDVKM. CDR3 in DNA: TGTGCCAGCAGGTGGTCTGGGACAGGGGGAAACGGTGAGCAGTTCTTC. Amino acids: CASRWSGTGGNGEQFF. Looking up the rest from reference TRBV28 and TRBJ2-1 gives the full variable domain: DVKVTQSSRYLVKRTGEKVFLECVQDMDHENMFWYRQDPGLGLRLIYFSYDVKMKEKGDIPEGYSVSREKKERFSLILESASTNQTSMYLCASRWSGTGGNGEQFFGPGTRLTVL.

This clone came up a few times. A junction end diverges from the germline sequence, so it may reflect a read error. The chain has TRBV7-7 and TRBJ2-1; possible D gene TRBD2, 6 bases. CDR3 length equals 16 residues. Germline lookup yields CDR1 SSHAT and CDR2 FNYEAQ (reference sequence). The DNA for the CDR3 is TGTGCTAGCAGCTTAGGTGCCGGGACTTCCAACAATGAGCAGTTCTTC. Residues: CASSLGAGTSNNEQFF.

The gene calls are TRBV7-3 and TRBJ2-4; 9 nucleotides match TRBD2. Germline CDR1 is SGHTA and CDR2 is FQGTGA. Trimming cost V 2 bases and J 7 bases; bases outside gene matches: 9. CDR3 length: 16 residues. The CDR3 DNA sequence: TGTGCCAGCAGCTTAGAGGCGGGAGGGCAATCGAACATTCAGTACTTC. Residues: CASSLEAGGQSNIQYF. The entire variable domain, with the rest obtained from reference TRBV7-3 and TRBJ2-4, is as follows: GAGVSQTPSNKVTEKGKYVELRCDPISGHTALYWYRQSLGQGPEFLIYFQGTGAADDSGLPNDRFFAVRPEGSVSTLKIQRTERGDSAVYLCASSLEAGGQSNIQYFGAGTRLSVL.

The rearrangement links TRBV7-9 to TRBJ1-2; no definite D call. The CDR3 totals 13 residues. Deletions cut 4 bases from V and 4 bases from J, with 10 bases between. The germline gives CDR1 SEHNR, CDR2 FQNEAQ (reference sequence). CDR3 in amino acids: CASSSDGSYGYTF. The DNA for the CDR3 is TGTGCCAGCAGCTCAGATGGCAGCTATGGCTACACCTTC.

V usage is TRBV7-3 and J usage is TRBJ2-2, with D perhaps matching TRBD1 (5 bases). Trimming stripped 3 bases from V and 6 bases from J, with 8 bases between. Germline CDR1 and CDR2: SGHTA and FQGTGA. The CDR3 spans 13 residues. CDR3 bases: TGTGCCAGCAGCTTCAGGGTATCCGGGGAGCTGTTTTTT. Translation: CASSFRVSGELFF.

The chain couples TRBV9 to TRBJ1-1, with D hard to call. The CDR3 is 15 residues long. Trimming pared 4 bases from V and 1 base from J, leaving 14 bases between. CDR1 is SGDLS and CDR2 is YYNGEE in the germline V gene. The CDR3 coding sequence is TGTGCCAGCAGCCCGAGAGGAACTACGAACACTGAAGCTTTCTTT. Protein product: CASSPRGTTNTEAFF. Variable domain in full (rest from reference TRBV9 and TRBJ1-1): DSGVTQTPKHLITATGQRVTLRCSPRSGDLSVYWYQQSLDQGLQFLIQYYNGEERAKGNILERFSAQQFPDLHSELNLSSLELGDSALYFCASSPRGTTNTEAFFGQGTRLTVV.

J is TRBJ1-2 and V is TRBV18; D unclear. Trimming left V 6 bases short and J 5 bases short, with 16 bases between. The germline gives CDR1 KGHSH, CDR2 LQKENI. The CDR3 runs to 14 residues. Here the CDR3 reads CASSLKEGTYGYTF. The CDR3 nucleotides are TGTGCCAGCTCCCTAAAGGAGGGAACATATGGCTACACCTTC.

The rearrangement joins TRBV7-8 to TRBJ1-1; no clear D. CDR3 length equals 15 residues. The ends were cut back, 2 bases at V and 4 bases at J, with 14 bases in the middle. Germline V lookup: CDR1 SGHVS, CDR2 FQNEAQ. CDR3 nucleotides: TGTGCCAGCAGCTTAAAAATGGAGGGTCCCACTGAAGCTTTCTTT. Residues: CASSLKMEGPTEAFF.

The chain links TRBV28 to TRBJ1-5; no clear D gene. V dropped 3 bases and J dropped 6 bases, with 12 bases sitting between them. This CDR3 region has 14 residues. The germline gives CDR1 MDHEN, CDR2 SYDVKM. The CDR3 DNA sequence: TGTGCCAGCAGTTTTCGACTGGAGAGTCAGCCCCAGCATTTT. Translating gives CASSFRLESQPQHF.

V and J are TRBV2 and TRBJ2-1, with 9 bases fitting TRBD1. J lost 4 bases, V lost 8 bases, and 12 bases had no gene match. The CDR3 is 16 amino acids. Germline values: CDR1 SNHLY, CDR2 FYNNEI. CDR3: CASGSRDRAAYNEQFF. CDR3 coding DNA: TGTGCCAGCGGATCCCGGGACAGGGCGGCTTACAATGAGCAGTTCTTC.

The rearrangement joins TRBV29-1 to TRBJ2-7, with no clear D. The CDR3 loop spans 13 amino acids. Trimming pared 4 bases from V and 2 bases from J, leaving 12 bases between. The germline gives CDR1 SQVTM, CDR2 ANQGSEA. The CDR3 reads CSVGQDPTYEQYF. In DNA form, the CDR3 reads TGCAGCGTTGGGCAGGATCCGACCTACGAGCAGTACTTC.

This chain uses TRBV24-1 with TRBJ1-1, with 8 bases lining up with TRBD1. Germline trimming cut 7 bases from V and 9 bases from J; bases unmatched to any gene: 12. CDR1 and CDR2 (germline): KGHDR, SFDVKD. The CDR3 is 14 residues long. As DNA, the CDR3 is TGTGCCACCAGGGCAGGGGGCTCCCATCGACAAGCTTTCTTT. This gives the protein CATRAGGSHRQAFF.

The chain is built from TRBV7-2 and TRBJ1-6; no definite D call. This CDR3 has 17 amino acids. Germline assignment: CDR1 SGHTA and CDR2 FQGNSA. Trimming removed 2 bases from V and 4 bases from J, with 15 bases in between. This chain's CDR3 is CASSLSPVTEYNSPLHF. The DNA of the CDR3 is TGTGCCAGCAGCTTAAGTCCAGTTACAGAGTATAATTCACCCCTCCACTTT.

This clone was recorded only once. The chain is built from TRBV28 and TRBJ2-1, with TRBD2 matching 7 bases. This CDR3 has 17 amino acids. CDR1 and CDR2 from the germline V gene are MDHEN and SYDVKM. The V and J ends lost 8 bases and 6 bases, in that order; junction bases with no gene match: 19. The chain's CDR3 is CASRWGGGDFSANEQFF. The CDR3 coding sequence is TGTGCCAGCCGTTGGGGTGGGGGGGACTTTTCTGCCAATGAGCAGTTCTTC.

This chain links TRBV6-5 with TRBJ2-7, with 10 bases aligning to TRBD2. The CDR3 has 14 residues. Germline V lookup: CDR1 MNHEY, CDR2 SVGAGI. J was trimmed by 6 bases and V by 10 bases; bases with no gene match: 12. The DNA for the CDR3 is TGTGCCACCAGGTCCGGGACTAGCGCTGGCGAGCAGTACTTC. Its translation is CATRSGTSAGEQYF.